This TCR beta chain was documented in a study of identical twins. Study outcomes and limitations: Twins shared out-of-frame alpha sequences with excess low generation probability.

V dropped 3 bases and J dropped 0 bases, with 13 bases sitting between them. This CDR3 has 15 amino acids. Germline assignment: CDR1 DFQATT and CDR2 SNEGSKA (reference sequence). Unique molecular identifiers were present on the cDNA, and a universal primer site came from template switching. Via MiXCR, TCRdb re-called the 5' RACE reads, giving one row per CDR3 protein. Of roughly 720,000 distinct CDR3 sequences in the sample, 15% to 20% were seen once. For this clonotype: Antigen: not known.

Each donor (without exception) was a healthy Caucasian. The same data also contributed to another study, on T cells expressing NK-cell markers.

The TCR comes from a woman in her late teens or twenties in good health. The sequencing input was PBMCs. The rearrangement joins TRBV20-1 to TRBJ2-3; D remains unclear. In nucleotides, the CDR3 is TGCAGTGCTAGGGGAACCACCTCTAGCACAGATACGCAGTATTTT. This codes for CSARGTTSSTDTQYF.